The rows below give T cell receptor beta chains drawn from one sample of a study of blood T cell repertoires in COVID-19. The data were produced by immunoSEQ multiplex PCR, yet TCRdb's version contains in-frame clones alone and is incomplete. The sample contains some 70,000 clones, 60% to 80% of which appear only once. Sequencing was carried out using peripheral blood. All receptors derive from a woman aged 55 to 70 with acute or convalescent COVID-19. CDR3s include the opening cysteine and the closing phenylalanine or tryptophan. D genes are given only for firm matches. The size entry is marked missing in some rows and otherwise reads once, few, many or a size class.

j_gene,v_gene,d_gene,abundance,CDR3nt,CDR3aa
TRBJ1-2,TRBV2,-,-,TGTGCCAGCAGTGCTACTTCCGCCTATGGCTACACCTTC,CASSATSAYGYTF
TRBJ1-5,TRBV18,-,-,TGTGCCAGCTCACGCTCCAAGGGAGAGCCCCAGCATTTT,CASSRSKGEPQHF
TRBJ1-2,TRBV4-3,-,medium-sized,TGCGCCAGCAGCCAAGATTGGGGGGGAGGCTATGGCTACACCTTC,CASSQDWGGGYGYTF
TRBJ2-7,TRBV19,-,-,TGTGCCAGTAGTGGTACTATTTACTACGAGCAGTACTTC,CASSGTIYYEQYF
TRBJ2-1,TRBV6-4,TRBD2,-,TGTGCCAGCAGTGCGAGCCTCGACCTAGCGGGGGGGCAGTTCTTC,CASSASLDLAGGQFF
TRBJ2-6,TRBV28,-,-,TGTGCCAGCAGTTTACAGGGTTGGGCTGGGGCCAACGTCCTGACTTTC,CASSLQGWAGANVLTF
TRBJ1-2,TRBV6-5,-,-,TGTGCCAGCAGTTTATCCCAGAACTATGGCTACACCTTC,CASSLSQNYGYTF
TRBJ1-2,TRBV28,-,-,TGTGCCAGCAGTTTCCCCCTATTCGACAGTTATGGCTACACCTTC,CASSFPLFDSYGYTF
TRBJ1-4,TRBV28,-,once,TGTGCCAGCAGCCGCTATACGGGGTATGAAAAACTGTTTTTT,CASSRYTGYEKLFF
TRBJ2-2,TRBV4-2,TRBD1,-,TGTGCCAGCAGCCTCCGGGACAGGGGGAGTGACGGGGAGCTGTTTTTT,CASSLRDRGSDGELFF
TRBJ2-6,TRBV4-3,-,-,TGCGCCAGCAGCCAAGAGCGGGGTGGGGCCAACGTCCTGACTTTC,CASSQERGGANVLTF
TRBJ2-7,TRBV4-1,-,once,TGCGCCAGCAGCCAAGCCGCGGTTGGTTGGTCCTACGAGCAGTACTTC,CASSQAAVGWSYEQYF
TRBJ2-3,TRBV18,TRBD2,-,TGTGCCAGCTCACCTGCAGCGGGGGTAAACACAGATACGCAGTATTTT,CASSPAAGVNTDTQYF
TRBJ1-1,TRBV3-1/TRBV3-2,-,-,TGTGCCAGCAGCCAAGTCTCCGGGGGTTTAGGAACTGAAGCTTTCTTT,CASSQVSGGLGTEAFF
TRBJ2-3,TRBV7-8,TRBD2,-,TGTGCCAGCAGCTCCAAGCGGGGAGACACAGATACGCAGTATTTT,CASSSKRGDTDTQYF
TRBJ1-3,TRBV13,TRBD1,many,TGTGCCAGCAGCTCGCGACAGGGAAGAAGCTCTGGAAACACCATATATTTT,CASSSRQGRSSGNTIYF
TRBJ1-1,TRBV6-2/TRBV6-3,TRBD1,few,TGTGCCAGCAGTTACCCCGGGACAGGGGTTATGAACACTGAAGCTTTCTTT,CASSYPGTGVMNTEAFF
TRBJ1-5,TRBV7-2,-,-,TGTGCCAGCAGCGCTCTAAACAGGGAGGGACAGCATTTT,CASSALNREGQHF
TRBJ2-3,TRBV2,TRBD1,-,TGTGCCAGCAGCCTAGGGGGCGAGGATACGCAGTATTTT,CASSLGGEDTQYF
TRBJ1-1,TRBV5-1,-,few,TGCGCCAGCAGCAATGGGGGAACAGGGATGAACACTGAAGCTTTCTTT,CASSNGGTGMNTEAFF
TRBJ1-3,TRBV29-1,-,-,TGCAGCGTTGACGGCGGGGACTCTGGAAACACCATATATTTT,CSVDGGDSGNTIYF
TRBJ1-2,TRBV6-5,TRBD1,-,TGTGCCAGCAGCCCGGACAGGGTCTTGCATGGCTACACCTTC,CASSPDRVLHGYTF
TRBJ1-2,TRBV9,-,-,TGTGCCAGCAGCCCTCACAGGGAACCCAACTATGGCTACACCTTC,CASSPHREPNYGYTF
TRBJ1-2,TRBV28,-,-,TGTGCCAGCAGTTCAGAAGTCTATGGCTACACCTTC,CASSSEVYGYTF
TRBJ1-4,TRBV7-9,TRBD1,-,TGTGCCAGCAGCCCCTGGGGTGCAGGGGGCAGGGAAAAACTGTTTTTT,CASSPWGAGGREKLFF
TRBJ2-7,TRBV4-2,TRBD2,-,TGTGCCAGCAGCCAAGAGAGCGGGGGGATGTACGAGCAGTACTTC,CASSQESGGMYEQYF
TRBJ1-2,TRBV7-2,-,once,TGTGCCAGCAGCTTTGGTCAGGGCCAGCCCTATGGCTACACCTTC,CASSFGQGQPYGYTF